Below are 21 T cell receptor beta chains sequenced from a single sample in a study of cytomegalovirus exposure and HLA in healthy donors. In the PCR, 60 Vbeta and 13 Jbeta primers were used. Here immunoSEQ multiplex PCR was the method, and the copy in TCRdb shows in-frame clones only, minus some. The data contain 150,000 to 200,000 clones, 75% to 90% of them singletons. Sample: PBMCs. The receptors were gathered from a man between 25 and 39 years old in good health and CMV-seropositive.

This clone was recorded a few times. This rearrangement joins TRBV5-4 to TRBJ2-5, with 9 nucleotides matching TRBD1. Near its end, the DNA agrees better with TRBJ2-7, so the J call may be wrong. CDR1 and CDR2 (germline): SGHNT, YYREEE (reference sequence). This CDR3 region has 15 residues. In DNA form, the CDR3 reads TGTGCCAGCAGCTTGGATGTGGACAGGGGCCGCGAGCAGTACTTC. It yields the protein CASSLDVDRGREQYF.

This clone showed up just a few times. This chain joins TRBV6-1 and TRBJ1-4; 8 bases map to TRBD1. This CDR3 comprises 15 residues. V gave up 2 bases and J gave up 8 bases; unmatched junction bases: 7. The germline V gene has CDR1 MNHNS and CDR2 SASEGT. For the CDR3, the DNA is TGTGCCAGCAGTGAATTCAGGGGGCAGGAGGAAAAACTGTTTTTT. Residues: CASSEFRGQEEKLFF.

The chain links TRBV2 to TRBJ2-5, with 11 positions matching TRBD1. With the DNA end fitting TRBJ2-7 better, the J assignment may be wrong. The CDR3 has 14 residues. Germline V gene data show CDR1 as SNHLY and CDR2 as FYNNEI. The CDR3 loop is CASRDRGRSYEQYF. In DNA form, the CDR3 reads TGTGCCAGCAGGGACAGGGGGCGCTCCTACGAGCAGTACTTC.

This clone was seen a single time. The sample holds other DNA sequences that translate to the same CDR3. This chain joins TRBV28 and TRBJ2-5; 12 positions agree with TRBD1. CDR3 length: 17 residues. Germline loops: CDR1 MDHEN, CDR2 SYDVKM. The trim removed 1 base at V and 5 bases at J, leaving 8 bases unmatched. CDR3 amino acids: CASSLFYRDRGQETQYF. In nucleotides, the CDR3 is TGTGCCAGCAGTTTATTCTATAGGGACAGGGGGCAGGAGACCCAGTACTTC.

V gene TRBV19 combines with J gene TRBJ2-1, with D possibly matching TRBD2 (6 bases). Germline-derived CDR1 and CDR2 are LNHDA and SQIVND (reference sequence). CDR3 length: 15 amino acids. Trimming took 3 bases from V and 8 from J, leaving 17 bases between them. The CDR3 loop reads CASSMSRAAGHEQFF. For the CDR3, the DNA is TGTGCCAGTAGTATGAGTCGGGCGGCGGGGCATGAGCAGTTCTTC.

This clone was found a few times. The CDR3 spells CASSEALPGGNTEAFF. For the CDR3, the DNA is TGTGCCAGCAGTGAAGCGCTTCCGGGGGGGAACACTGAAGCTTTCTTT. V gene TRBV2 combines with J gene TRBJ1-1, with a tentative D call TRBD1 (5 bases). V lost 0 bases to trimming and J lost 1 base, with 12 bases between them. The CDR3 has 16 residues. CDR1 is SNHLY, CDR2 FYNNEI, per germline.

The gene calls are TRBV9 and TRBJ2-5; D perhaps matches TRBD1 (7 bases). CDR1 is SGDLS and CDR2 is YYNGEE in the germline V gene. This CDR3 has 15 amino acids. Trimming took off 4 bases at V and 4 bases at J, with 17 bases between the two ends. The CDR3 protein is CASSTHPQGGETQYF. The DNA for the CDR3 is TGTGCCAGCAGCACTCACCCTCAGGGGGGAGAGACCCAGTACTTC.

The chain carries TRBV19 and TRBJ2-4; 8 nucleotides line up with TRBD2. The CDR3 has 13 residues. Per the germline V gene, CDR1 is LNHDA and CDR2 is SQIVND (reference sequence). Unmatched junction bases numbered 3, after V lost 5 bases and J lost 6 bases. The CDR3 DNA sequence: TGTGCCAGTAGTGGGCTAGCGGGAAACATTCAGTACTTC. It is translated as CASSGLAGNIQYF.

The chain uses TRBV15 and TRBJ2-2; TRBD1 agrees at 7 bases. The V segment lost 7 bases and the J segment 6 bases; nucleotides outside the gene matches: 8. The CDR3 covers 14 residues. CDR1 is LNHNV and CDR2 is YYDKDF in the germline V gene (reference sequence). The CDR3 protein is CATKLKQGAGELFF. DNA of the CDR3: TGTGCCACCAAGCTGAAGCAGGGGGCCGGGGAGCTGTTTTTT.

This clone is a singleton in its sample. The genes are TRBV27 and TRBJ2-1, with TRBD2 matching 7 bases. The V segment lost 8 bases and the J segment 1 base; nucleotides outside the gene matches: 5. Per the germline V gene, CDR1 is MNHEY and CDR2 is SMNVEV (reference sequence). CDR3 length: 14 amino acids. The CDR3 DNA follows: TGTGCCAGCGGCCGGGGAGGGTCCTACAATGAGCAGTTCTTC. It specifies CASGRGGSYNEQFF.

The chain combines TRBV6-4 with TRBJ2-1; the match to TRBD2 covers 7 bases. Unmatched junction bases numbered 7, after V lost 4 bases and J lost 4 bases. The CDR3 extends over 15 amino acids. Germline-derived CDR1 and CDR2 are MRHNA and SNTAGT. In nucleotides, the CDR3 is TGTGCCAGCAGTGCCGCGGGGGAAGGGTACAATGAGCAGTTCTTC. This codes for CASSAAGEGYNEQFF.

V is TRBV25-1 and J is TRBJ1-5; weak D call: TRBD1 (6 bases). V lost 2 bases and J lost 4, with 9 bases in between. Germline V CDR1 and CDR2: MGHDK, SYGVNS. The CDR3 runs to 14 residues. The CDR3, as DNA: TGTGCCAGCAGTGAAACAGGGTGGAATCAGCCCCAGCATTTT. Amino acid sequence: CASSETGWNQPQHF.

This chain joins TRBV7-3 and TRBJ2-1; 7 nucleotides line up with TRBD1. Germline loops: CDR1 SGHTA, CDR2 FQGTGA. The CDR3 runs 13 residues. V dropped 6 bases and J dropped 5; count of bases not matched to a gene: 4. The DNA of the CDR3 is TGTGCCAGCAGGGGACAGCTGAACAATGAGCAGTTCTTC. Translated: CASRGQLNNEQFF.

The chain combines TRBV5-6 with TRBJ1-2, with 11 positions matching TRBD1. The CDR3 runs 14 residues. CDR1 SGHDT and CDR2 YYEEEE come from the germline V gene. V was clipped by 4 bases and J by 7 bases; unmatched bases: 6. The CDR3 DNA reads TGTGCCAGCAGCGGGGGGACAGGGGGTAGTGGCTACACCTTC. Protein product: CASSGGTGGSGYTF.

In this sample, this clone turned up once. In DNA, the CDR3 is TGTGCCAGCAGTGCGGGACAGCGTAGGGGGGATACGCAGTATTTT. Translated, it gives CASSAGQRRGDTQYF. This chain connects TRBV2 to TRBJ2-3, with 7 bases aligning to TRBD1. With 4 bases clipped from V and 6 bases from J, the junction kept 10 bases outside the gene matches. This CDR3 comprises 15 residues. CDR1 is SNHLY, CDR2 FYNNEI, per germline.

This sequence joins TRBV19 and TRBJ1-3; no definite D call. The CDR3 contains 13 residues. V shed 2 bases and J shed 7 bases, with 9 bases lying between them. Germline-derived CDR1 and CDR2 are LNHDA and SQIVND (reference sequence). Here the CDR3 DNA reads TGTGCCAGTAGTATAAGGTCCGGGAACACCATATATTTT. Amino acids: CASSIRSGNTIYF.

The chain is built from TRBV29-1 and TRBJ2-7; 8 positions agree with TRBD1. The trim removed 3 bases at V and 2 bases at J, leaving 3 bases unmatched. The CDR3 has 13 residues. The V gene's germline CDR1 is SQVTM and CDR2 ANQGSEA. CDR3 sequence reads: CSVEDREPYEQYF. CDR3 in DNA: TGCAGCGTTGAGGACAGGGAACCCTACGAGCAGTACTTC.

The V call is TRBV27, the J call TRBJ2-5; 9 bases fit TRBD2. V gave up 5 bases and J gave up 2 bases; unmatched junction bases: 6. The CDR3 is 15 residues long. Germline assignment: CDR1 MNHEY and CDR2 SMNVEV (reference sequence). CDR3 nucleotide sequence: TGTGCCAGCAGTCACCGGACTAGCGAGCAAGAGACCCAGTACTTC. Translated: CASSHRTSEQETQYF.

This clone is a singleton in its sample. This chain uses TRBV6-1 with TRBJ2-2; 8 nucleotides align to TRBD2. This CDR3 spans 14 amino acids. The ends lost 6 bases at V and 4 bases at J; junction bases unmatched: 4. Per the germline V gene, CDR1 is MNHNS and CDR2 is SASEGT. The CDR3 is CASRYAGGTGELFF. In DNA form, the CDR3 reads TGTGCCAGCAGATATGCGGGGGGCACCGGGGAGCTGTTTTTT.

The chain employs TRBV18 and TRBJ1-1, with 11 bases aligning to TRBD1. CDR1 is KGHSH, CDR2 LQKENI, per germline. The CDR3 totals 16 residues. J gave up 1 base and V 6 bases, and 7 bases lay outside the gene matches. The CDR3 bases are TGTGCCAGCTCGACTCTTGGGACAGGGGGGAACACTGAAGCTTTCTTT. Protein: CASSTLGTGGNTEAFF. Full variable domain (missing parts from reference TRBV18 and TRBJ1-1): NAGVMQNPRHLVRRRGQEARLRCSPMKGHSHVYWYRQLPEEGLKFMVYLQKENIIDESGMPKERFSAEFPKEGPSILRIQQVVRGDSAAYFCASSTLGTGGNTEAFFGQGTRLTVV.

This clone was found once. The chain employs TRBV2 and TRBJ2-7; unclear D gene. Germline V gene lookup returns CDR1 SNHLY and CDR2 FYNNEI. The CDR3 has 12 amino acids. The V end was cut by 8 bases, the J end by 2 bases, with 10 bases between. CDR3 nucleotides: TGTGCCAGCGGCCCGAACGCCTACGAGCAGTACTTC. Its protein product is CASGPNAYEQYF.